This T cell receptor (beta chain) was captured in a study of PD-1 blockade in mismatch repair-deficient tumors. The study's findings and limits: Tumor-resident clones, often undetectable pretreatment in blood, expanded then contracted after pembrolizumab.

Assay used: immunoSEQ multiplex PCR; TCRdb lists only in-frame clones, some missing. The sample shows about 67,000 clones, around four fifths of them seen only once. TCR sequencing covered a few patients who responded to pembrolizumab. Per the germline V gene, CDR1 is SGHRS and CDR2 is YFSETQ. CDR3 length: 16 amino acids. With 0 bases removed from V and 3 bases from J, the gap between germline ends came to 14 bases. Notes on this clone: The antigen is not known.

The receptor was isolated from an adult with mismatch repair-deficient cancer. Material: peripheral blood, obtained 2 weeks after starting pembrolizumab. This chain connects TRBV5-1 to TRBJ2-3, with D tentatively TRBD1 or TRBD2 (5 bases each). The CDR3 DNA reads TGCGCCAGCAGCTTGGTAGGGACCGATAAGACAGATACGCAGTATTTT. The encoded protein is CASSLVGTDKTDTQYF.